This T cell receptor beta chain was sequenced during a study of cytomegalovirus exposure and HLA in healthy donors. General study points: Reports described diagnosis of cytomegalovirus status by the classifier as highly specific and sensitive.

Concerning this clone: What it recognizes is unknown.

Germline V gene sequence: CDR1 MDHEN, CDR2 SYDVKM. The CDR3 totals 14 residues. The V and J ends lost 5 bases and 5 bases, in that order; junction bases with no gene match: 8. PCR used 60 Vbeta primers and 13 Jbeta primers. Data came from immunoSEQ multiplex PCR; TCRdb stores just in-frame clones and leaves some out. The sample has approximately 110,000 clones, roughly 71% seen once; the top ten hold under 13%. Sequenced input: PBMCs. The receptor was isolated from a middle-aged man in good health and CMV-seropositive. The chain combines TRBV28 with TRBJ2-7, with 8 nucleotides matching TRBD1. CDR3: CASSPGTGRDEQYF. The CDR3 coding sequence is TGTGCCAGCAGTCCCGGGACAGGCCGCGACGAGCAGTACTTC.